This T cell receptor (beta chain) was sequenced in a study of Ad26.COV2.S vaccination and SARS-CoV-2 variants. Study-level information: The authors gave Ad26.COV2.S intramuscularly, either once or twice 56 days apart.

TCRdb's table, derived via immunoSEQ multiplex PCR, lists solely in-frame clones and lacks some. The data contain about 680,000 clones, more than 80% of them singletons. Regarding treatment: 15 to 20 received Ad26.COV2.S at low or high dose, single or two shots; a few received placebo; per-sample allocation not given. After the first vaccine or placebo injection, samples were drawn on day 63. In the vaccine, an Ad26 vector expressed the SARS-CoV-2 spike of the Wuhan strain. For this clone: Its specificity is not known.

Study-wide results and limits: Reportedly, spike-specific CD8+ and CD4+ T cell responses achieved substantial breadth once vaccination had taken place. For non-spike TCRs, breadth in vaccine recipients resembled that in placebo recipients.

Germline V gene data show CDR1 as MNHEY and CDR2 as SVGEGT. The J segment lost 3 bases and the V segment lost 2 bases, leaving 3 bases of the junction unmatched. The CDR3 totals 14 residues. Sample: peripheral blood, taken in a trial of Ad26.COV2.S vaccine versus placebo. The origin of this receptor is a person between 18 and 65 years old who received the Ad26.COV2.S COVID-19 vaccine or a placebo. The genes are TRBV6-2 or TRBV6-3 and TRBJ2-7; 8 bases line up with TRBD2. The CDR3 here is CASSYGRGVYEQYF. The CDR3 DNA follows: TGTGCCAGCAGTTACGGGCGGGGGGTCTACGAGCAGTACTTC.